The clone carrying this T cell receptor beta chain was seen repeatedly, ten times or more. Construction of the TCRbeta library involved unique molecular identifiers. TCRdb called the PCR reads again in MiXCR, with one record for every CDR3 protein. Among about 230,000 distinct CDR3 sequences listed, 7.5% to 10% were seen once. Per germline, CDR1 SEHNR and CDR2 FQNEAQ (reference sequence). The V end lost 6 bases, the J end lost 0 bases, and 6 bases lay between the germline ends. The CDR3 contains 14 residues. This entry comes from a study of T-cell reconstitution after alpha-beta-depleted transplantation in children.

The clonotype was recovered from a human donor who donated a stem cell graft to a child with SCID. The chain links TRBV7-9 to TRBJ2-6; tentative D call: TRBD2 (5 bases). Sample: PBMCs from the stem cell graft donor, taken from the stem cell graft. CDR3 in amino acids: CASRRDSGANVLTF. The CDR3 nucleotides are TGTGCCAGCAGGAGGGACTCTGGGGCCAACGTCCTGACTTTC.